This T cell receptor (beta chain) was profiled in a study of T cell clones after liver transplantation. Looking at the study overall: Post-transplant blood was tracked for graft-donor-reactive T cell clones identified in a pre-transplant mixed lymphocyte reaction.

The table came from immunoSEQ multiplex PCR; TCRdb's copy has only in-frame clones and leaves some out. The top ten clones hold under 15% of a sample with roughly 19,000 clones, around 91% of them seen once. The sequencing here drew on CD8+ T cells from blood, taken approximately 45 months after liver transplant. The TCR originated in a human patient who received a liver transplant. The T cells may partly be graft donor cells.

This CDR3 is CASSLLRITQGATFRDTQYF. As DNA, the CDR3 is TGTGCCAGCAGCCTCCTAAGGATTACACAGGGGGCCACGTTTCGAGATACGCAGTATTTT. The gene calls are TRBV16 and TRBJ2-3, with 9 nucleotides matching TRBD1. From germline, CDR1 is KGHSY and CDR2 FQNENV. This CDR3 is 20 amino acids long. J was trimmed by 5 bases and V by 4 bases; bases with no gene match: 22.